The 18 T cell receptor beta chains below all came from one sample that was sequenced in a study of PD-L1 blockade in urothelial cancer. As to time point: pretreatment peripheral blood. TCRdb's table, derived via immunoSEQ multiplex PCR, lists solely in-frame clones and lacks some. In the table there are 65,000 to 90,000 clones, 84% of which are singletons. Sequenced here: PBMCs, sampled around atezolizumab (anti-PD-L1) treatment. The source is an older woman with urothelial cancer.

The V and J genes are TRBV5-1 and TRBJ1-2; D possibly corresponds to TRBD1 (6 bases). This CDR3 region has 13 residues. Trimming pared 3 bases from V and 0 bases from J, leaving 6 bases between. In germline, CDR1 is SGHRS, CDR2 YFSETQ. In DNA form, the CDR3 reads TGCGCCAGCAGCTGGACAGCTAACTATGGCTACACCTTC. Its protein is CASSWTANYGYTF. The complete variable domain, with remaining parts taken from reference TRBV5-1 and TRBJ1-2, reads KAGVTQTPRYLIKTRGQQVTLSCSPISGHRSVSWYQQTPGQGLQFLFEYFSETQRNKGNFPGRFSGRQFSNSRSEMNVSTLELGDSALYLCASSWTANYGYTFGSGTRLTVV.

The chain uses TRBV19 and TRBJ2-3; 8 bases agree with TRBD2. Per the germline V gene, CDR1 is LNHDA and CDR2 is SQIVND (reference sequence). V lost 10 bases and J lost 5; bases outside the gene matches: 11. CDR3 length: 14 amino acids. The CDR3: CATSRGGLLDTQYF. In nucleotides, the CDR3 is TGTGCCACTTCTCGGGGGGGCCTTTTAGATACGCAGTATTTT.

The count of this clone is one. The V call is TRBV9, the J call TRBJ2-1, with D perhaps TRBD1 (5 bases). Germline assignment: CDR1 SGDLS and CDR2 YYNGEE. V dropped 2 bases and J dropped 7 bases, with 19 bases sitting between them. The CDR3 extends over 16 amino acids. The DNA of the CDR3 is TGTGCCAGCAGCGTTGTAACAGGCCCCCGTGGGAATGAGCAGTTCTTC. This codes for CASSVVTGPRGNEQFF.

The rearrangement joins TRBV11-2 to TRBJ1-1; D is undetermined. The germline V gene has CDR1 SGHAT and CDR2 FQNNGV. The germline V and J ends were trimmed by 0 bases and 3 bases, with 5 bases remaining between them. CDR3 length: 13 amino acids. The CDR3 reads CASSLDRDTEAFF. Written as DNA, the CDR3 is TGTGCCAGCAGCTTAGATCGGGACACTGAAGCTTTCTTT.

The rearrangement joins TRBV20-1 to TRBJ1-2; 8 bases match TRBD1. Germline-derived CDR1 and CDR2 are DFQATT and SNEGSKA (reference sequence). V trimming: 6 bases; J trimming: 8 bases; junction bases outside the gene matches: 5. There are 11 residues in the CDR3. CDR3 protein: CSARTGRGYTF. In DNA, the CDR3 is TGCAGTGCAAGGACAGGGCGAGGCTACACCTTC.

The V and J genes are TRBV7-9 and TRBJ2-1; 14 nucleotides match TRBD2. With 5 bases clipped from V and 9 bases from J, the junction kept 3 bases outside the gene matches. Germline assignment: CDR1 SEHNR and CDR2 FQNEAQ (reference sequence). There are 14 residues in the CDR3. CDR3 region: CASSRGLAGVEQFF. The CDR3 nucleotides are TGTGCCAGCAGCCGGGGACTAGCGGGAGTTGAGCAGTTCTTC.

There are a few counts of this clone. V and J are TRBV10-3 and TRBJ2-7, with TRBD1 matching 7 bases. Germline values: CDR1 ENHRY, CDR2 SYGVKD. After removal of 6 bases from V and 3 bases from J, the junction contained 8 bases not matched to a gene. CDR3 size: 14 residues. CDR3 amino acids: CAISERDSDYEQYF. The CDR3 nucleotides read TGTGCCATCAGCGAAAGGGACAGCGACTACGAGCAGTACTTC.

The chain employs TRBV6-1 and TRBJ1-3; D is unclear. Germline CDR1 reads MNHNS; CDR2 reads SASEGT. V lost 6 bases and J 0 bases, leaving 9 bases between the germline ends. This CDR3 spans 14 amino acids. The CDR3 DNA reads as TGTGCCAGCAGCCTACCGAGCTCTGGAAACACCATATATTTT. It translates to CASSLPSSGNTIYF.

This clone was observed once. This rearrangement joins TRBV19 to TRBJ2-3; 11 nucleotides match TRBD1. CDR3 length equals 17 residues. Germline V CDR1 and CDR2: LNHDA, SQIVND (reference sequence). Trimming at V came to 1 base and at J to 2 bases, leaving 5 bases not matched to a gene. The CDR3 DNA is TGTGCCAGTAGTATAGTTCGGGACAGGGGGGACACAGATACGCAGTATTTT. It encodes CASSIVRDRGDTDTQYF. The full variable domain, its missing parts supplied by reference TRBV19 and TRBJ2-3, is DGGITQSPKYLFRKEGQNVTLSCEQNLNHDAMYWYRQDPGQGLRLIYYSQIVNDFQKGDIAEGYSVSREKKESFPLTVTSAQKNPTAFYLCASSIVRDRGDTDTQYFGPGTRLTVL.

V and J are TRBV4-2 and TRBJ2-1; the match to TRBD2 covers 10 bases. Germline V CDR1 and CDR2: LGHNA, YNFKEQ. CDR3 length equals 14 residues. Germline trimming cut 2 bases from V and 16 bases from J; bases unmatched to any gene: 11. The CDR3 here is CASSQQTSGEVPFF. The CDR3 nucleotides read TGTGCCAGCAGCCAACAAACTAGCGGGGAGGTCCCATTCTTC.

In this sample, this clone turned up a few times. The chain recombines TRBV5-1 with TRBJ2-2, with D tentatively TRBD1 (6 bases). This CDR3 comprises 16 residues. Germline V gene lookup returns CDR1 SGHRS and CDR2 YFSETQ. Trimming left V 3 bases short and J 3 bases short, with 15 bases between. CDR3 in amino acids: CASSWGPMEDTGELFF. The CDR3 DNA reads TGCGCCAGCAGCTGGGGGCCCATGGAGGACACCGGGGAGCTGTTTTTT.

This clone has only a few counts. This chain joins TRBV15 and TRBJ1-2; tentative D call: TRBD1 (6 bases). Germline-derived CDR1 and CDR2 are LNHNV and YYDKDF (reference sequence). Trimming left V 1 base short and J 8 bases short, with 14 bases between. The CDR3 has 14 amino acids. Here the CDR3 reads CATSRGNGGQGYTF. The CDR3 bases are TGTGCCACCAGCAGAGGCAACGGGGGGCAAGGCTACACCTTC.

The chain employs TRBV5-6 and TRBJ2-7; 7 bases line up with TRBD1. Unmatched junction bases numbered 2, after V lost 1 base and J lost 1 base. CDR1 SGHDT and CDR2 YYEEEE come from the germline V gene. CDR3 size: 14 residues. CDR3 in amino acids: CASSLTGQSYEQYF. CDR3 coding DNA: TGTGCCAGCAGCTTGACGGGACAGTCCTACGAGCAGTACTTC.

The chain uses TRBV11-2 and TRBJ2-2; tentatively, D is TRBD1 (5 bases). This CDR3 is 16 amino acids long. Germline values: CDR1 SGHAT, CDR2 FQNNGV. V shed 2 bases and J shed 2 bases, with 12 bases lying between them. The CDR3 protein is CASSLILQGNTGELFF. The CDR3 bases are TGTGCCAGCAGCTTAATATTGCAGGGTAACACCGGGGAGCTGTTTTTT.

This rearrangement joins TRBV4-2 to TRBJ2-7; the match to TRBD1 covers 9 bases. Germline V CDR1 and CDR2: LGHNA, YNFKEQ. This CDR3 spans 17 amino acids. V gave up 4 bases and J gave up 4 bases; unmatched junction bases: 14. CDR3 sequence: CASSPSSPDRGVYEQYF. The CDR3 DNA is TGTGCCAGCAGCCCGTCCTCCCCGGACAGGGGTGTATACGAGCAGTACTTC.

V usage is TRBV5-4 and J usage is TRBJ1-2, with a possible D match to TRBD1 (6 bases). Germline CDR1 is SGHNT and CDR2 is YYREEE (reference sequence). The CDR3 extends over 17 amino acids. With 3 bases removed from V and 5 bases from J, the gap between germline ends came to 23 bases. The CDR3 DNA reads TGTGCCAGCAGCTCCGGTGGGGGGGCGGAGGGGCGATATGGCTACACCTTC. This translates into CASSSGGGAEGRYGYTF.

The chain uses TRBV27 and TRBJ2-2; 11 nucleotides align to TRBD2. The V segment lost 3 bases and the J segment 1 base; nucleotides outside the gene matches: 13. Per the germline V gene, CDR1 is MNHEY and CDR2 is SMNVEV (reference sequence). The CDR3 spans 20 residues. The CDR3 nucleotides read TGTGCCAGCAGTTTCTCCCGGGCAGGACTAGCGGGTGGGAACACCGGGGAGCTGTTTTTT. This gives the protein CASSFSRAGLAGGNTGELFF.

The rearrangement joins TRBV6-1 to TRBJ2-7, with 8 bases matching TRBD2. The germline CDR1 and CDR2 sequences are MNHNS and SASEGT. This CDR3 spans 15 amino acids. V lost 3 bases to trimming and J lost 3 bases; unmatched junction nucleotides: 7. The DNA for the CDR3 is TGTGCCAGCAGTGAGGGGTCGGGGGGGGTCTACGAGCAGTACTTC. Translation: CASSEGSGGVYEQYF.